This record covers a single T cell receptor beta chain. Germline assignment: CDR1 SGDLS and CDR2 YYNGEE. CDR3 length: 15 amino acids. Trimming at V came to 2 bases and at J to 6 bases, leaving 8 bases not matched to a gene. Clinical history as reported by participants underpinned cohort assignment. The data were obtained in a study of blood T cell repertoires in COVID-19. Study-wide context: The study drew acute and convalescent COVID-19 samples from the United States, Italy and Spain.

Authors' processing steps: Reference gene primer amplification in the assay estimated nucleated cell counts. Method: immunoSEQ multiplex PCR; TCRdb's copy keeps in-frame clones and lacks some. V and J calls and clone size are those listed in that table; D and trimming were worked out from the DNA. The sample consists of about 160,000 clones, roughly 87% of them appearing once. This TCR derives from a woman aged 40 to 50 who had been exposed to COVID-19. Sequencing used PBMCs or T cells enriched from blood (not recorded which). V is TRBV9 and J is TRBJ2-1; 7 positions agree with TRBD2. The CDR3 DNA is TGTGCCAGCAGCGTCAGCGGGATGACAAGCAATGAGCAGTTCTTC. Its protein product is CASSVSGMTSNEQFF.